This is a list of T cell receptor beta chains from one sample in a study of shared clonotypes between healthy human individuals. TCRdb keeps only in-frame clones here, not all; method: immunoSEQ multiplex PCR. The table includes roughly 2.6 million clones, roughly nine tenths detected once. Sequencing input: naive CD4+ T cells sorted from blood. Receptors were obtained from a man aged 18 to 30 in good health. CDR3s include the opening cysteine and the closing phenylalanine or tryptophan. The D gene is left open where the match is weak. Clone size is stated in some rows and not others, as once, few, many or a class when expanded.

D: TRBD1
V: TRBV6-6
size: .
J: TRBJ2-7
DNA: TGTGCCAGCAGTTACTCGGACAGGTTCAGCTCCTACGAGCAGTACTTC
CDR3: CASSYSDRFSSYEQYF

D: .
V: TRBV6-1
size: .
J: TRBJ1-1
DNA: TGTGCCAGCAGTGAGACATGGACGGAAGCTTTCTTT
CDR3: CASSETWTEAFF

D: .
V: TRBV13
size: .
J: TRBJ2-1
DNA: TGTGCCAGCAGCCGGAGCTTGGGGGGAGAGTTCAATGAGCAGTTCTTC
CDR3: CASSRSLGGEFNEQFF

D: .
V: TRBV5-1
size: .
J: TRBJ1-1
DNA: TGCGCCAGCAGCCTACCGAACACTGAAGCTTTCTTT
CDR3: CASSLPNTEAFF

D: TRBD2
V: TRBV7-8
size: .
J: TRBJ2-2
DNA: TGTGCCAGCAGCTGGGGCGGGAGCGGCGCGAACACCGGGGAGCTGTTTTTT
CDR3: CASSWGGSGANTGELFF

D: TRBD1
V: TRBV5-1
size: .
J: TRBJ2-3
DNA: TGCGCCAGCAGCAAGGGACAGGCAGATACGCAGTATTTT
CDR3: CASSKGQADTQYF

D: .
V: TRBV9
size: .
J: TRBJ1-2
DNA: TGTGCCAGCAGCGTAGGGGATGCTAACTATGGCTACACCTTC
CDR3: CASSVGDANYGYTF

D: TRBD1
V: TRBV30
size: .
J: TRBJ1-6
DNA: TGTGCCTGGACGAAGTATAAGACAGGGAATAATTCACCCCTCCACTTT
CDR3: CAWTKYKTGNNSPLHF

D: .
V: TRBV21-1
size: .
J: TRBJ2-3
DNA: TGTGCCAGCCGAGGGCCTAGCACAGATACGCAGTATTTT
CDR3: CASRGPSTDTQYF

D: .
V: TRBV5-6
size: .
J: TRBJ1-4
DNA: TGTGCCAGCAGCGGGTCAGCTAATGAAAAACTGTTTTTT
CDR3: CASSGSANEKLFF

D: TRBD1
V: TRBV6-6
size: .
J: TRBJ1-4
DNA: TGTGCCAGCAGTCACCGGGACAGGGGCCAGAAACTGTTTTTT
CDR3: CASSHRDRGQKLFF

D: TRBD1
V: TRBV10-1
size: .
J: TRBJ1-1
DNA: TGCGCCAGCAGTGCCTACAGGGGCACTGAAGCTTTCTTT
CDR3: CASSAYRGTEAFF

D: TRBD1
V: TRBV5-1
size: .
J: TRBJ1-4
DNA: TGCGCCAGCAGCCCCGGGACAGCCGTCGTTGCAACTAATGAAAAACTGTTTTTT
CDR3: CASSPGTAVVATNEKLFF

D: TRBD2
V: TRBV28
size: .
J: TRBJ2-7
DNA: TGTGCCAGCAGTGGGGGACTAGCGGGAGGCCCCGAGCAGTACTTC
CDR3: CASSGGLAGGPEQYF

D: TRBD2
V: TRBV2
size: .
J: TRBJ2-1
DNA: TGTGCCAGCAGGAGGGCTACTAGCGGGAACTACAATGAGCAGTTCTTC
CDR3: CASRRATSGNYNEQFF

D: .
V: TRBV5-8
size: .
J: TRBJ1-2
DNA: TGTGCCAGCAGCTTAGTTCAGGGCGCTAACTATGGCTACACCTTC
CDR3: CASSLVQGANYGYTF

D: .
V: TRBV18
size: .
J: TRBJ2-5
DNA: TGTGCCAGCTCACCTTCCGGGAATTTCCAAGAGACCCAGTACTTC
CDR3: CASSPSGNFQETQYF

D: .
V: TRBV7-9
size: .
J: TRBJ2-1
DNA: TGTGCCAGCAGCTCTGGTTTCAATGAGCAGTTCTTC
CDR3: CASSSGFNEQFF

D: TRBD1
V: TRBV5-1
size: .
J: TRBJ2-7
DNA: TGCGCCAGCAGCTTGGAAACAGGGGGCAGGGACGAGCAGTACTTC
CDR3: CASSLETGGRDEQYF

D: .
V: TRBV28
size: .
J: TRBJ2-4
DNA: TGTGCCACATCCCCCGCGGGGGCAGGCAAAAACATTCAGTACTTC
CDR3: CATSPAGAGKNIQYF

D: .
V: TRBV19
size: .
J: TRBJ2-7
DNA: TGTGCCAGTAGCCCCAGTGACCCCTCCTACGAGCAGTACTTC
CDR3: CASSPSDPSYEQYF

D: .
V: TRBV30
size: once
J: TRBJ2-3
DNA: TGTGCCTGGAGTCCCTTGATTTTAGCTGGAGATACGCAGTATTTT
CDR3: CAWSPLILAGDTQYF

D: .
V: TRBV7-9
size: .
J: TRBJ2-2
DNA: TGTGCCAGCAGCTTTCCAGAGGGCACCGGGGAGCTGTTTTTT
CDR3: CASSFPEGTGELFF

D: .
V: TRBV28
size: .
J: TRBJ2-2
DNA: TGTGCCAGCAACAACGATCGGTGGTACACCGGGGAGCTGTTTTTT
CDR3: CASNNDRWYTGELFF

D: TRBD1
V: TRBV11-2
size: .
J: TRBJ2-6
DNA: TGTGCCAGCAGCTTGGACAGGGTCTCTGGGGCCAACGTCCTGACTTTC
CDR3: CASSLDRVSGANVLTF

D: .
V: TRBV30
size: .
J: TRBJ2-1
DNA: TGTGCCTGGAGTGTAAATTTATCGGGGGCGGGTGAGCAGTTCTTC
CDR3: CAWSVNLSGAGEQFF

D: .
V: TRBV7-3
size: .
J: TRBJ1-3
DNA: TGTGCCAGCAGCTTAACGCCAGAGAGCTCTGGAAACACCATATATTTT
CDR3: CASSLTPESSGNTIYF

D: .
V: TRBV6-5
size: few
J: TRBJ1-6
DNA: TGTGCCAGCAGTCTCGGACGAGATTCACCCCTCCACTTT
CDR3: CASSLGRDSPLHF

D: .
V: TRBV7-8
size: once
J: TRBJ1-1
DNA: TGTGCCAGCAGCTTAGAACGGGGCACTGAAGCTTTCTTT
CDR3: CASSLERGTEAFF

D: .
V: TRBV5-4
size: .
J: TRBJ2-7
DNA: TGTGCCAGCAGCTTGGATCGAACTCCCGAGCAGTACTTC
CDR3: CASSLDRTPEQYF

D: .
V: TRBV9
size: .
J: TRBJ2-1
DNA: TGTGCCAGCAGCGTAGCGAGCCAGGGACGGCAATGGGAGCAGTTCTTC
CDR3: CASSVASQGRQWEQFF

D: TRBD1
V: TRBV6-1
size: .
J: TRBJ2-7
DNA: TGTGCCAGCAGTGCCACCGGGACAGGGGCGGGAGGCATCTACGAGCAGTACTTC
CDR3: CASSATGTGAGGIYEQYF

D: .
V: TRBV28
size: .
J: TRBJ2-7
DNA: TGTGCCAGCAGTTTCACCGGTCGCGAGCAGTACTTC
CDR3: CASSFTGREQYF

D: .
V: TRBV19
size: once
J: TRBJ2-5
DNA: TGTGCCAGTAGTATGGCTCCTCCGGGACTCGGGGTGTGGGCCCAGTACTTC
CDR3: CASSMAPPGLGVWAQYF

D: .
V: TRBV6-1
size: few
J: TRBJ1-2
DNA: TGTGCCGCCACTCTCTCAGGGCGGGGCTACACCTTC
CDR3: CAATLSGRGYTF

D: .
V: TRBV5-4
size: .
J: TRBJ2-7
DNA: TGTGCCAGCACGCAGGGGGGCGAGCAGTACTTC
CDR3: CASTQGGEQYF

D: TRBD2
V: TRBV13
size: .
J: TRBJ2-3
DNA: TGTGCCAGCAGCTTAAGACTAGCGGGGTCCACAGATACGCAGTATTTT
CDR3: CASSLRLAGSTDTQYF

D: TRBD1
V: TRBV7-9
size: .
J: TRBJ1-2
DNA: TGTGCCAGCAGCTTAGTAGCCCTAGGACAGGCGAACTATGGCTACACCTTC
CDR3: CASSLVALGQANYGYTF

D: TRBD1
V: TRBV30
size: few
J: TRBJ1-1
DNA: TGTGCCTGGAGTGCCTGGACAGGGTCGCACACTGAAGCTTTCTTT
CDR3: CAWSAWTGSHTEAFF

D: .
V: TRBV7-9
size: .
J: TRBJ1-1
DNA: TGTGCCAGCAGCTTAGTCCCGGACACGGCGGGCACTGAAGCTTTCTTT
CDR3: CASSLVPDTAGTEAFF

D: .
V: TRBV28
size: once
J: TRBJ2-3
DNA: TGTGCCAGCACCATCGGGCATCCTATAGGGACAGATACGCAGTATTTT
CDR3: CASTIGHPIGTDTQYF

D: .
V: TRBV27
size: .
J: TRBJ2-4
DNA: TGTGCCAGCATCGATCCCCCCATTCAGTACTTC
CDR3: CASIDPPIQYF

D: TRBD1
V: TRBV7-2
size: .
J: TRBJ1-5
DNA: TGTGCCAGCAGCTCATTGACAGGGGATCAGCCCCAGCATTTT
CDR3: CASSSLTGDQPQHF

D: TRBD1
V: TRBV19
size: once
J: TRBJ1-4
DNA: TGTGCCAGTAGACTCCTGGGACAGGTGGGAGAAAAACTGTTTTTT
CDR3: CASRLLGQVGEKLFF

D: .
V: TRBV19
size: once
J: TRBJ2-2
DNA: TGTGCCAGTAGTATTCTTGGCGCATGGGACCGGGAGCTGTTTTTT
CDR3: CASSILGAWDRELFF

D: .
V: TRBV7-9
size: .
J: TRBJ2-5
DNA: TGTGCCAGCAGCTCCAGGGGTCTCAGAATACAAGAGACCCAGTACTTC
CDR3: CASSSRGLRIQETQYF

D: TRBD1
V: TRBV2
size: .
J: TRBJ1-2
DNA: TGTGCCAGCAGTGCAGAATCAGGGGGTGGCTACACCTTC
CDR3: CASSAESGGGYTF

D: .
V: TRBV10-3
size: .
J: TRBJ2-7
DNA: TGTGCCATCAGTGAGCTGTACGAGCAGTACTTC
CDR3: CAISELYEQYF

D: TRBD2
V: TRBV18
size: .
J: TRBJ2-1
DNA: TGTGCCAGCTCACCACCTGGAGCGGGAGTCTACAATGAGCAGTTCTTC
CDR3: CASSPPGAGVYNEQFF

D: .
V: TRBV2
size: .
J: TRBJ2-3
DNA: TGTGCCAGCAGTAGCGAGACCACAGATACGCAGTATTTT
CDR3: CASSSETTDTQYF